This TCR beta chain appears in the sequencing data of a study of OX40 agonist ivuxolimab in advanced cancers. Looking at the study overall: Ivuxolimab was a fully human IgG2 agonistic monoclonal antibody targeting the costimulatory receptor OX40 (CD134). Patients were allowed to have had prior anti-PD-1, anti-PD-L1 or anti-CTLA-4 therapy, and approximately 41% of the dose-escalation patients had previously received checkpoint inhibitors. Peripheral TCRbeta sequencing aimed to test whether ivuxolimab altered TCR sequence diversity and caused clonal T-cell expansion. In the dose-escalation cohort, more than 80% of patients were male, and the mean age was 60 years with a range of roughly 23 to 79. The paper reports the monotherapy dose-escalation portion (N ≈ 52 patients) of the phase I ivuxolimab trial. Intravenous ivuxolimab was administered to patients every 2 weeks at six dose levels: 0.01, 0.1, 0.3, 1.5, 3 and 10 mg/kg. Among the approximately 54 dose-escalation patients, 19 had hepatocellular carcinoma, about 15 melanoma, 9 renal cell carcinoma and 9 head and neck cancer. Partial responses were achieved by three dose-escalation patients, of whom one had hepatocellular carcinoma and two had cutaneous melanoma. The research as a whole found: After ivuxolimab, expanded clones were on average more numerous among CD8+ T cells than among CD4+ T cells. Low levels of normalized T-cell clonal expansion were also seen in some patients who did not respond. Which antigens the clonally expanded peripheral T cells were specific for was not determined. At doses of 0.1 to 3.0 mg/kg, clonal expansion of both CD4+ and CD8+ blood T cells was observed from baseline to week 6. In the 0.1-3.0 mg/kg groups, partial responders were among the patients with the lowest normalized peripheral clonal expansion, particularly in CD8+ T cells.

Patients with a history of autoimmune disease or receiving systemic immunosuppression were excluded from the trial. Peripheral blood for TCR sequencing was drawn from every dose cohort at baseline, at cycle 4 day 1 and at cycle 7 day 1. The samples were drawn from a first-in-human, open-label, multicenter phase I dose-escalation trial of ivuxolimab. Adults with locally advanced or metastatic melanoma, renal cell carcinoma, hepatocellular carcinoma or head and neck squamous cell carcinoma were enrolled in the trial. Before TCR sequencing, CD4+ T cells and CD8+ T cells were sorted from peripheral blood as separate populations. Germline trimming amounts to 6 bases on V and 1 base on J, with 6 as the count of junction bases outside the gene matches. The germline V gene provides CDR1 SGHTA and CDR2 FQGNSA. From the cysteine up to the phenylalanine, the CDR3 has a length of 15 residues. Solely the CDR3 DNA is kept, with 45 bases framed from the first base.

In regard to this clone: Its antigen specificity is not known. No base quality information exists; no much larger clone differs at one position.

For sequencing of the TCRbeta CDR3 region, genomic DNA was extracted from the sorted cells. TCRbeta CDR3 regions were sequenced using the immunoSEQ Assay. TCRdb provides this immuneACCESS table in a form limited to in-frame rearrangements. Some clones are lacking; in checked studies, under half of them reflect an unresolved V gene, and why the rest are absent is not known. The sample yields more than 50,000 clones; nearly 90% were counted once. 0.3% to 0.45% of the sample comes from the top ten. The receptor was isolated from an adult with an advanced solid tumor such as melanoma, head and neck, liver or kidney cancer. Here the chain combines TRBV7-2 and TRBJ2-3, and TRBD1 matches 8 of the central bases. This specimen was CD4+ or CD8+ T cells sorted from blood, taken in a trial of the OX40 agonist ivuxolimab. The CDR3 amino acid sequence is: CASSPGGQGTDTQYF. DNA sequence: TGTGCCAGCAGTCCTGGGGGACAGGGCACAGATACGCAGTATTTT.